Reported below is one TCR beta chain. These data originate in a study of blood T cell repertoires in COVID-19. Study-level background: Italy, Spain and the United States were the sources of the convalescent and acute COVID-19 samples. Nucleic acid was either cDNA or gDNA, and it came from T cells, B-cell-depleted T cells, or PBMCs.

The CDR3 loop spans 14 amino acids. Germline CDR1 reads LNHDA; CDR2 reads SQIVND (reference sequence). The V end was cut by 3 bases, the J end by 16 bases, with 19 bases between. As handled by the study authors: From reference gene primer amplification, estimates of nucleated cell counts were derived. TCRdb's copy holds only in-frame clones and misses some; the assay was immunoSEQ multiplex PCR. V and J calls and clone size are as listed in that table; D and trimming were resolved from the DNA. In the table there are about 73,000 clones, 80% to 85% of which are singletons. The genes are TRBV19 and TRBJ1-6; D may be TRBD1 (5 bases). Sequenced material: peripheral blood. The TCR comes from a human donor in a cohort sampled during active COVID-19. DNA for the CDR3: TGTGCCAGTAGTATTTCCCATGACGTCGGGACTCTCCACTTT. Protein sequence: CASSISHDVGTLHF.